This TCR beta chain is drawn from a study of OX40 agonist ivuxolimab in advanced cancers. About the full investigation: The costimulatory receptor OX40 (CD134) was targeted by ivuxolimab, a fully human IgG2 agonistic monoclonal antibody. Of the roughly 51 dose-escalation patients, hepatocellular carcinoma was present in 19, melanoma in approximately 15, renal cell carcinoma in 9 and head and neck cancer in 9. Peripheral TCRbeta sequencing aimed to test whether ivuxolimab altered TCR sequence diversity and caused clonal T-cell expansion. Partial responses occurred in three dose-escalation patients: two with cutaneous melanoma and one with hepatocellular carcinoma. The paper covers the monotherapy dose-escalation part of the phase I ivuxolimab trial, which included N ≈ 57 patients. The dose-escalation cohort was 82.7% male with a mean age of around 62 years, ranging from about 20 to 80. Prior anti-PD-1, anti-PD-L1 or anti-CTLA-4 therapy was permitted, and 35% to 40% of dose-escalation patients had received checkpoint inhibitors. Intravenous ivuxolimab was administered to patients every 2 weeks at six dose levels: 0.01, 0.1, 0.3, 1.5, 3 and 10 mg/kg.

Results and caveats for the whole study, not just this receptor: Low levels of normalized T-cell clonal expansion were also shown by some nonresponding patients. The antigen specificity of the clonally expanded peripheral T cells was not determined. After ivuxolimab, more expanded clones were found on average in CD8+ T cells than in CD4+ T cells. At doses of 0.1 to 3.0 mg/kg, clonal expansion of both CD4+ and CD8+ T cells in blood was seen between baseline and week 6. In the 0.1-3.0 mg/kg groups, partial responders had among the lowest normalized peripheral clonal expansion, particularly in CD8+ T cells.

To sequence the TCRbeta CDR3 region, genomic DNA was isolated from the sorted cells. TCRbeta CDR3 regions were sequenced using the immunoSEQ Assay. Sourced from immuneACCESS, this table was stored by TCRdb with only in-frame sequences that have V and J called. A share of the clones is absent; for the studies checked, an unresolved V gene accounts for under half, and the remainder has no known explanation. This sample lists approximately 43,000 clones; more than 70% were detected once. The ten largest clones represent less than 0.7% of the sample. Patients with autoimmune disease history or receiving systemic immunosuppression were excluded from the trial. Peripheral blood for TCR sequencing was collected from all dose cohorts at baseline, on cycle 4 day 1, and on cycle 7 day 1. Samples were obtained from an open-label, multicenter, first-in-human phase I dose-escalation trial of ivuxolimab. Adults with locally advanced or metastatic melanoma, renal cell, hepatocellular, or head and neck squamous cell carcinoma were enrolled in the trial. CD4+ and CD8+ T cells were sorted separately from peripheral blood before TCR sequencing.

Details on this clone: Its antigen is not yet known. Base qualities are not recorded, but no much larger clone differs from it by a single base.

There are 15 amino acids in the CDR3, from cysteine to phenylalanine inclusive. Here the CDR3 DNA is all that survives: 45 bases in frame from base 1. The V end gives up 5 bases and the J end 4 bases, leaving 3 bases in the junction not matched to a gene. From the germline V gene, CDR1 is SGHTA and CDR2 is FQGTGA. This sample comprised CD4+ or CD8+ T cells sorted from blood, obtained in a trial of the OX40 agonist ivuxolimab. The sequence was obtained from an adult with an advanced solid tumor such as melanoma, head and neck, liver or kidney cancer. The receptor chain draws on TRBV7-3 and TRBJ2-6; 9 junctional bases match TRBD1. The CDR3 reads CASSDRGAGANVLTF. The nucleotide sequence reads as follows: TGTGCCAGCAGCGACAGGGGGGCCGGGGCCAACGTCCTGACTTTC.